This T cell receptor beta chain was recovered during a study of blood T cell repertoires in COVID-19. CDR3 size: 13 residues. V was pared by 6 bases and J by 0 bases, with 9 bases between. Germline V gene lookup returns CDR1 MNHEY and CDR2 SVGAGI. The repertoire was sequenced with immunoSEQ multiplex PCR; TCRdb's copy has only in-frame clones and lacks some. The data show fewer than 400,000 clones, approximately 88% seen once. This sequence joins TRBV6-5 and TRBJ2-7; perhaps TRBD1 as D (6 bases). The TCR comes from a young man who had recovered from COVID-19. Sequenced: PBMCs or T cells enriched from blood (not recorded which). The chain's CDR3 is CASRRDNSYEQYF. The CDR3 coding sequence is TGTGCCAGCAGGAGGGACAACTCCTACGAGCAGTACTTC.